The present T cell receptor (beta chain) was sequenced within a study of blood T cell repertoires in COVID-19. TCRdb keeps only in-frame clones here, not all; method: immunoSEQ multiplex PCR. The sample lists around 68,000 clones, roughly 88% occurring once. CDR3 length: 14 amino acids. CDR1 and CDR2 (germline): SEHNR, FQNEAQ (reference sequence). V shed 5 bases and J 5 bases; nucleotides not matched to a gene: 6. This clone was found once. Sequencing was performed on peripheral blood. The chain couples TRBV7-9 to TRBJ2-3; 8 bases line up with TRBD1. This clonotype was obtained from a human donor in a cohort sampled during active COVID-19. The chain's CDR3 is CASSRDRRGDTQYF. CDR3 nucleotide sequence: TGTGCCAGCAGCCGGGACAGGAGGGGAGATACGCAGTATTTT.